This T cell receptor (beta chain) was profiled in a study of CD8+ T cells in alopecia areata. Regarding the study as a whole: In lesional scalp, particularly from alopecia totalis/universalis, clonality was higher than in normal scalp.

The V gene's germline CDR1 is SQVTM and CDR2 ANQGSEA. Trimming cost V 7 bases and J 4 bases; bases outside gene matches: 4. This CDR3 contains 12 residues. The authors extracted RNA and reverse transcribed it into cDNA as the sequencing template. The repertoire was sequenced with immunoSEQ multiplex PCR; TCRdb's copy has only in-frame clones and lacks some. The top ten hold 0.7% to 0.95% of the sample, which has around 98,000 clones, roughly 47% seen once. A few counts support this clone. Its target is unknown. This sequence joins TRBV29-1 and TRBJ2-3; 8 bases align to TRBD1. The sample was CD4+ T cells sorted from blood. The TCR sequence derives from a human donor with alopecia areata. In nucleotides, the CDR3 is TGCAGCGGACAGGGGAACCCAGATACGCAGTATTTT. The encoded protein is CSGQGNPDTQYF.